This TCR beta chain is drawn from a study of T cells in women clearing cervical HPV infection. Study-wide context: HLA type could not be excluded as a confounder. Study-wide findings and caveats: CIN3+ cases had significantly higher TCR repertoire richness than controls, but evenness did not differ.

V lost 0 bases and J lost 2, with 11 bases in between. Germline assignment: CDR1 GTSNPN and CDR2 SVGIG (reference sequence). The CDR3 sequence is 15 residues long. A note on this clone: Antigen unknown. The observed sequence ends 3 residues before the CDR3 terminus, with the missing tail filled in from the germline J gene. This CDR3 is also generated by other DNA sequences in the sample.

The protocol was immunoSEQ multiplex PCR, while the TCRdb copy is restricted to in-frame clones and leaves out a portion. The sample table includes 25,000 to 35,000 clones. The sequenced sample was blood buffy coat. The sequence came from a woman aged 18 to 69 with a cervical HPV16 infection that either progressed to CIN3+ or cleared (not recorded which). The V call is TRBV30, the J call TRBJ2-1, with no clear D. The CDR3 DNA, read in part, is TGTGCCTGGAGTGTAGGGCCAGCTGCCTACAATGAG. Protein: CAWSVGPAAYNE. The CDR3, in full, reads CAWSVGPAAYNEQFF.